These T cell receptor beta chains were read from a single sample in a study of cytomegalovirus exposure and HLA in healthy donors. Sequencing was performed with immunoSEQ multiplex PCR; in TCRdb, only in-frame clones are kept and a portion is missing. This table has approximately 61,000 clones, roughly 74% appearing once. What was sequenced was PBMCs. Receptor source: a young man in good health and CMV-seropositive. The CDR3 runs from the conserved cysteine through the conserved F or W. A D gene is named only where the DNA matches it firmly. A row's size may be missing; if present it is once, few, many or a size class.

length	size	V	D	J	DNA	CDR3
12	NA	TRBV6-5	NA	TRBJ2-3	TGTGCCAGCGGTCGGAGTGTAGATACGCAGTATTTT	CASGRSVDTQYF
16	NA	TRBV2	TRBD1	TRBJ1-5	TGTGCCAGCAGTGACAGGGGGCTTGGGAGCAATCAGCCCCAGCATTTT	CASSDRGLGSNQPQHF
14	NA	TRBV30	TRBD1	TRBJ2-3	TGTGCCTGGTCTCCCGGACAGGGGCCAGATACGCAGTATTTT	CAWSPGQGPDTQYF
14	NA	TRBV10-3	TRBD2	TRBJ2-5	TGTGCCACCGGGACTAGCGGGGGCCAAGAGACCCAGTACTTC	CATGTSGGQETQYF
15	NA	TRBV4-1	NA	TRBJ2-5	TGCGCCAGCAGCAACCCATCGGTTGGGGCAGAGACCCAGTACTTC	CASSNPSVGAETQYF
14	NA	TRBV5-1	TRBD1	TRBJ1-1	TGCGCCAGCAGCTTGGGGGACAGGGGCGCTGAAGCTTTCTTT	CASSLGDRGAEAFF
15	NA	TRBV21-1	NA	TRBJ1-2	TGTGCCAGCAGCAGGGGCCGGGACAAAGACTCGGGCTACACCTTC	CASSRGRDKDSGYTF
13	NA	TRBV11-2	NA	TRBJ2-1	TGTGCCAGCAGCGCGGACTCTCACAGAGAGCAGTTCTTC	CASSADSHREQFF
14	NA	TRBV5-6	NA	TRBJ2-1	TGTGCCAGCAGCGGGGCAGTCGGCACAAATGAGCAGTTCTTC	CASSGAVGTNEQFF
15	once	TRBV5-1	NA	TRBJ2-3	TGCGCCAGCAGCGTCGGGCGGGGGCACACAGATACGCAGTATTTT	CASSVGRGHTDTQYF
12	NA	TRBV28	NA	TRBJ1-5	TGTGCCAGCACCCGGACTGGTCTCCCCCAGCATTTT	CASTRTGLPQHF
13	once	TRBV5-1	NA	TRBJ2-3	TGCGCCAGCAGCTTCCAGGGAACTGATACGCAGTATTTT	CASSFQGTDTQYF
12	NA	TRBV30	TRBD1	TRBJ1-2	TGTGCTTGGCGGACAGGGTGGCATGGCTACACCTTC	CAWRTGWHGYTF
16	NA	TRBV10-1	TRBD2	TRBJ2-5	TGCGCCAGCAGCTCAGGACTAGCGCGTTACCAAGAGACCCAGTACTTC	CASSSGLARYQETQYF
15	NA	TRBV10-1	NA	TRBJ2-4	TGCGCCAGCAGTGAGAGCGGCGAAGCCAAAAACATTCAGTACTTC	CASSESGEAKNIQYF
14	NA	TRBV6-5	NA	TRBJ1-1	TGTGCCAGCAGTTACTCTGGCGGGACCACTGAAGCTTTCTTT	CASSYSGGTTEAFF
16	NA	TRBV4-1	TRBD2	TRBJ2-7	TGCGCCAGCAGCCAAGGCCTAGCGGGGGGATCCTACGAGCAGTACTTC	CASSQGLAGGSYEQYF
15	NA	TRBV5-1	NA	TRBJ1-6	TGCGCCAGCCAGAAAACAAGCGGGGGCAATTCACCCCTCCACTTT	CASQKTSGGNSPLHF
13	NA	TRBV18	NA	TRBJ1-1	TGTGCCAGCTCACCACCTCATTACACTGAAGCTTTCTTT	CASSPPHYTEAFF
11	NA	TRBV11-2	NA	TRBJ1-2	TGTGCCAGCAGCTTAGGGCTCGCCAGCACCTTC	CASSLGLASTF
12	NA	TRBV2	NA	TRBJ2-7	TGTGCCAGCATTCGAACCGGGGACGAGCAGTACTTC	CASIRTGDEQYF
11	NA	TRBV6-1	NA	TRBJ1-5	TGTGCCAGCCGGAGGGATCAGCCCCAGCATTTT	CASRRDQPQHF
14	NA	TRBV18	TRBD1	TRBJ2-7	TGTGCCAGCTCACCCGGGACAGGCTACTACGAGCAGTACTTC	CASSPGTGYYEQYF
15	few	TRBV6-5	TRBD2	TRBJ2-5	TGTGCCAGCAGCCCCGGTTCTAGCGGGGTGGAGACCCAGTACTTC	CASSPGSSGVETQYF
15	NA	TRBV18	NA	TRBJ2-3	TGTGCCAGCTCACCGCAACAGGGACGCACAGATACGCAGTATTTT	CASSPQQGRTDTQYF
11	NA	TRBV9	NA	TRBJ2-7	TGTGCCAGCAGCAGGGGATACGAGCAGTACTTC	CASSRGYEQYF
13	NA	TRBV9	NA	TRBJ2-1	TGTGCCAGCACGCGCAACTCCTACAATGAGCAGTTCTTC	CASTRNSYNEQFF
13	NA	TRBV5-1	NA	TRBJ2-7	TGCGCCAGCAGCGAAACAGTAGAATACGAGCAGTACTTC	CASSETVEYEQYF
11	NA	TRBV28	NA	TRBJ2-7	TGTGCCAGCGGACCACGGGGTGAGCAGTACTTC	CASGPRGEQYF
14	NA	TRBV6-1	NA	TRBJ1-1	TGTGCCAGCAGCGCTGGACGGGATAACACTGAAGCTTTCTTT	CASSAGRDNTEAFF
13	NA	TRBV5-4	NA	TRBJ2-5	TGTGCCAGCAGTCCCCAGGGGAAAGAGACCCAGTACTTC	CASSPQGKETQYF
16	once	TRBV9	TRBD1	TRBJ2-7	TGTGCCAGCAGCGTAGAGGGGGGACAGGGGTTGTACGAGCAGTACTTC	CASSVEGGQGLYEQYF
15	NA	TRBV28	NA	TRBJ1-5	TGTGCCACCAACCGTCAGGGTAGGATCAATCAGCCCCAGCATTTT	CATNRQGRINQPQHF
14	NA	TRBV10-3	TRBD1	TRBJ2-2	TGTGCCGTGAGCCAGGGGGCAGCCGCGAAGGAGCTGTTTTTT	CAVSQGAAAKELFF
14	NA	TRBV28	NA	TRBJ1-5	TGTGCCACAAAGGAGATCTATAGCAATCAGCCCCAGCATTTT	CATKEIYSNQPQHF
14	few	TRBV6-1	NA	TRBJ1-4	TGTGCCAGCAGTGAACAGGGCACTAATGAAAAACTGTTTTTT	CASSEQGTNEKLFF
13	NA	TRBV30	NA	TRBJ1-1	TGTGCCTGGAGGGTACAGCTGAACACTGAAGCTTTCTTT	CAWRVQLNTEAFF
13	NA	TRBV30	TRBD2	TRBJ2-5	TGTGCCTGGAACTGGGGGGGATCGGAGACCCAGTACTTC	CAWNWGGSETQYF
14	NA	TRBV10-3	NA	TRBJ1-1	TGTGCCATCAGTGAGGTAGCCCAGAACACTGAAGCTTTCTTT	CAISEVAQNTEAFF
15	NA	TRBV2	TRBD2	TRBJ2-3	TGTGCCAGCAGTGAGCTGCTAGCGGGGGTTGATACGCAGTATTTT	CASSELLAGVDTQYF
14	NA	TRBV29-1	NA	TRBJ2-3	TGCAGCGTTGAGGCAGGGGAAGGGACAGATACGCAGTATTTT	CSVEAGEGTDTQYF
14	once	TRBV10-3	NA	TRBJ2-7	TGTGCCATCAATCGACTAGGGGGGGATGACGAGCAGTACTTC	CAINRLGGDDEQYF
15	once	TRBV6-5	NA	TRBJ1-1	TGTGCCAGCAGTCCAGCCGGGGACACCCCCTTGAGAGCTTTCTTT	CASSPAGDTPLRAFF
13	NA	TRBV6-5	TRBD1	TRBJ2-7	TGTGCCAGCAGGTACACAGGGGCTTACGAGCAGTACTTC	CASRYTGAYEQYF
13	NA	TRBV10-3	TRBD1	TRBJ2-1	TGTGCCATCAGCCCCGACAGGGACAATGAGCAGTTCTTC	CAISPDRDNEQFF
14	NA	TRBV5-1	NA	TRBJ2-7	TGCGCCAGCAGATCCGGGACTGATACCTACGAGCAGTACTTC	CASRSGTDTYEQYF
13	once	TRBV5-8	NA	TRBJ1-2	TGTGCCAGCAGCTTGGCGGAGATCTATGGCTACACCTTC	CASSLAEIYGYTF